One sample yielded the 24 T cell receptor beta chains listed below, sequenced in a study of CD8 T cells in Susac syndrome. A quantity of about 0.5 to 1 ug RNA underwent reverse transcription using random hexamers. From the immunoSEQ multiplex PCR reads, TCRdb called clonotypes with MiXCR, one entry per CDR3 protein. Of 200,000 or so distinct CDR3 sequences in the sample, about 95% were seen once. The sequenced sample consisted of CD4+ T cells from PBMCs. The receptors shown here come from a human donor with multiple sclerosis.

This chain uses TRBV6-1 with TRBJ2-3, with 9 nucleotides matching TRBD2. Trimming removed 2 bases from V and 1 base from J; junction bases left unmatched: 4. CDR3 length equals 16 residues. Germline V lookup: CDR1 MNHNS, CDR2 SASEGT. The CDR3 is CASSELQRGGTDTQYF. The CDR3 nucleotides read TGTGCCAGCAGTGAACTTCAGCGGGGGGGCACAGATACGCAGTATTTT.

This clonotype was recorded once. The chain combines TRBV29-1 with TRBJ1-1; 9 bases match TRBD1. V lost 5 bases to trimming and J lost 5 bases; unmatched junction nucleotides: 12. Germline CDR1 SQVTM, CDR2 ANQGSEA. The CDR3 contains 15 residues. The CDR3 here is CSVHPRGQGRTEAFF. The CDR3 nucleotides are TGCAGCGTTCACCCTAGGGGACAGGGTAGAACTGAAGCTTTCTTT. The variable domain in full, with the rest retrieved from reference TRBV29-1 and TRBJ1-1, is SAVISQKPSRDICQRGTSLTIQCQVDSQVTMMFWYRQQPGQSLTLIATANQGSEATYESGFVIDKFPISRPNLTFSTLTVSNMSPEDSSIYLCSVHPRGQGRTEAFFGQGTRLTVV.

The chain combines TRBV12-3 or TRBV12-4 with TRBJ2-7, with D uncertain. This CDR3 comprises 14 residues. Trimming shortened V by 5 bases and J by 0 bases, and 11 bases separated the two germline ends. CDR3 in amino acids: CASSPILSSYEQYF. The DNA for the CDR3 is TGTGCCAGCAGTCCTATCCTGAGCTCCTACGAGCAGTACTTC.

The chain is built from TRBV5-1 and TRBJ1-2; the D is unclear. The CDR3 contains 13 residues. The germline V gene encodes CDR1 SGHRS and CDR2 YFSETQ. V lost 1 base, J lost 4 bases, and 8 bases lay in between. CDR3 sequence reads: CASSLTEGYGYTF. CDR3 coding DNA: TGCGCCAGCAGCTTGACGGAGGGCTATGGCTACACCTTC.

This clonotype was observed a single time. The chain carries TRBV20-1 and TRBJ2-1; 12 positions agree with TRBD2. This CDR3 comprises 15 residues. J was trimmed by 11 bases and V by 5 bases; bases with no gene match: 13. In germline, CDR1 is DFQATT, CDR2 SNEGSKA (reference sequence). The CDR3 coding sequence is TGCAGTGCTCCAAGCCAGCTAGCGGGGGGGGTGAAGCAGTTCTTC. Translating gives CSAPSQLAGGVKQFF.

The genes are TRBV20-1 and TRBJ2-5; no clear D. Germline CDR1 and CDR2: DFQATT and SNEGSKA (reference sequence). The CDR3 contains 13 residues. The ends were cut back, 6 bases at V and 2 bases at J, with 13 bases in the middle. CDR3 nucleotides: TGCAGTGCATTCCTAGGTAGACAAGAGACCCAGTACTTC. Residues: CSAFLGRQETQYF.

This chain links TRBV2 with TRBJ1-1, with 8 bases matching TRBD1. This CDR3 has 12 amino acids. The V and J ends lost 6 bases and 6 bases, in that order; junction bases with no gene match: 3. Germline CDR1 reads SNHLY; CDR2 reads FYNNEI. CDR3 region: CASREQGAEAFF. The DNA of the CDR3 is TGTGCCAGCAGGGAACAGGGGGCTGAAGCTTTCTTT. Full variable domain (rest looked up from reference TRBV2 and TRBJ1-1): EPEVTQTPSHQVTQMGQEVILRCVPISNHLYFYWYRQILGQKVEFLVSFYNNEISEKSEIFDDQFSVERPDGSNFTLKIRSTKLEDSAMYFCASREQGAEAFFGQGTRLTVV.

The chain carries TRBV12-3 or TRBV12-4 and TRBJ2-7, with unresolved D. CDR3 length: 12 amino acids. V lost 6 bases, J lost 3 bases, and 9 bases lay in between. CDR3 coding DNA: TGTGCCAGCAGCAGAAAGAACTACGAGCAGTACTTC. It translates to CASSRKNYEQYF.

The chain uses TRBV4-2 and TRBJ1-2; D is undetermined. Per the germline V gene, CDR1 is LGHNA and CDR2 is YNFKEQ. The CDR3 spans 11 residues. V lost 3 bases to trimming and J lost 8 bases, with 7 bases between them. DNA for the CDR3: TGTGCCAGCAGCCATCAAAGGGGCTACACCTTC. The encoded protein is CASSHQRGYTF.

The CDR3 DNA reads TGTGCCACCAGCACAAGAAAACAGAGCTCTGGGGCCAACGTCCTGACTTTC. Amino acids: CATSTRKQSSGANVLTF. The chain employs TRBV15 and TRBJ2-6, with no clear D. With 4 bases removed from V and 0 bases from J, the gap between germline ends came to 13 bases. The germline gives CDR1 LNHNV, CDR2 YYDKDF (reference sequence). The CDR3 spans 17 residues.

The chain carries TRBV12-3 or TRBV12-4 and TRBJ1-5; no clear D. This CDR3 is 13 amino acids long. V lost 4 bases and J 5 bases, leaving 9 bases between the germline ends. CDR3 residues: CASSSSGYQPQHF. The CDR3 region has the DNA TGTGCCAGCAGTTCATCGGGGTATCAGCCCCAGCATTTT.

The gene calls are TRBV6-4 and TRBJ1-2; 8 bases agree with TRBD1. CDR3 length equals 18 residues. V lost 3 bases to trimming and J lost 1 base; unmatched junction nucleotides: 13. Germline CDR1 is MRHNA and CDR2 is SNTAGT. The CDR3 region has the DNA TGTGCCAGCAGTGAACAACCGGGACAGGTCAACCTTAACTATGGCTACACCTTC. This codes for CASSEQPGQVNLNYGYTF.

The chain employs TRBV24-1 and TRBJ2-3; unclear D gene. The CDR3 consists of 11 residues. Germline loops: CDR1 KGHDR, CDR2 SFDVKD. Trimming left V 7 bases short and J 5 bases short, with 6 bases between. CDR3 loop: CATRTGDTQYF. The CDR3 nucleotides read TGTGCCACCAGAACCGGAGATACGCAGTATTTT.

V and J are TRBV5-4 and TRBJ2-1, with D perhaps TRBD1 or TRBD2 (5 bases each). The CDR3 sequence is 15 residues long. CDR1 and CDR2 from the germline V gene are SGHNT and YYREEE (reference sequence). Trimming cost V 3 bases and J 5 bases, with 15 bases left between them. CDR3 sequence (DNA): TGTGCCAGCAGCTGGGACGCCCTCCCCCACAATGAGCAGTTCTTC. Its protein product is CASSWDALPHNEQFF.

The chain links TRBV20-1 to TRBJ2-5; D is ambiguous. CDR1 and CDR2 (germline): DFQATT, SNEGSKA (reference sequence). V was cut by 3 bases and J by 2 bases, with 10 bases left in between. This CDR3 contains 13 residues. The CDR3 loop is CSARAGGQETQYF. In DNA form, the CDR3 reads TGCAGTGCTAGGGCAGGCGGACAAGAGACCCAGTACTTC.

This clonotype was recorded once. The rearrangement uses TRBV29-1 and TRBJ2-2; a possible D gene is TRBD1 (6 bases). V was trimmed by 6 bases and J by 0 bases, leaving 14 bases between them. Germline V gene lookup returns CDR1 SQVTM and CDR2 ANQGSEA. This CDR3 is built from 15 residues. CDR3: CSVRTGTTNTGELFF. CDR3 coding DNA: TGCAGCGTCAGAACCGGGACAACGAACACCGGGGAGCTGTTTTTT.

The chain couples TRBV7-9 to TRBJ2-7, with D tentatively TRBD1 (5 bases). CDR1 SEHNR and CDR2 FQNEAQ come from the germline V gene (reference sequence). The length of the CDR3 is 13 residues. The ends were cut back, 5 bases at V and 9 bases at J, with 17 bases in the middle. This CDR3 is CASSLISGNAQYF. For the CDR3, the DNA is TGTGCCAGCAGCCTTATATCAGGGAACGCGCAGTACTTC.

V and J are TRBV29-1 and TRBJ2-3, with D unclear. The CDR3 extends over 12 amino acids. The germline gives CDR1 SQVTM, CDR2 ANQGSEA. V was trimmed by 2 bases and J by 6 bases, leaving 9 bases between them. CDR3: CSVEIQIDTQYF. Here the CDR3 DNA reads TGCAGCGTTGAAATCCAAATCGATACGCAGTATTTT.

The V gene is TRBV30, the J gene TRBJ2-1, with 7 bases fitting TRBD2. Germline lookup yields CDR1 GTSNPN and CDR2 SVGIG (reference sequence). V dropped 3 bases and J dropped 3; count of bases not matched to a gene: 2. The CDR3 sequence is 13 residues long. The CDR3, as DNA: TGTGCCTGGAGCCTAGCGGACTACAATGAGCAGTTCTTC. It codes for CAWSLADYNEQFF.

The chain carries TRBV20-1 and TRBJ2-1, with 11 nucleotides matching TRBD2. The trim removed 0 bases at V and 12 bases at J, leaving 10 bases unmatched. This CDR3 is 15 amino acids long. The V gene's germline CDR1 is DFQATT and CDR2 SNEGSKA (reference sequence). CDR3 protein: CSARDPGLAVFGQFF. The CDR3 DNA reads TGCAGTGCTAGAGACCCGGGACTAGCGGTCTTTGGGCAGTTCTTC.

V is TRBV12-3 or TRBV12-4 and J is TRBJ2-4; D call uncertain. This CDR3 spans 12 amino acids. The germline V and J ends were trimmed by 8 bases and 8 bases, with 13 bases remaining between them. CDR3 sequence: CASGIPGDIQYF. The CDR3 DNA follows: TGTGCCAGCGGGATACCTGGGGACATTCAGTACTTC.

J is TRBJ1-6 and V is TRBV28; D uncertain. The CDR3 has 12 amino acids. With 8 bases removed from V and 9 bases from J, the gap between germline ends came to 11 bases. The germline V gene has CDR1 MDHEN and CDR2 SYDVKM. For the CDR3, the DNA is TGTGCCAGCCTGGGGAATGGTTCACCCCTCCACTTT. The encoded protein is CASLGNGSPLHF.

This sequence joins TRBV3-1 and TRBJ1-1; D perhaps matches TRBD1 (5 bases). The germline V gene has CDR1 LGHDT and CDR2 YNNKEL (reference sequence). With 4 bases removed from V and 4 bases from J, the gap between germline ends came to 16 bases. The CDR3 length is 15 residues. CDR3 in amino acids: CASSLRTGRGTEAFF. The CDR3 region has the DNA TGTGCCAGCAGCCTCAGGACGGGAAGGGGCACTGAAGCTTTCTTT.

This clonotype has only one observation. The rearrangement links TRBV9 to TRBJ2-3; 11 nucleotides match TRBD2. The germline CDR1 and CDR2 sequences are SGDLS and YYNGEE. V lost 2 bases to trimming and J lost 1 base; unmatched junction nucleotides: 3. The length of the CDR3 is 16 residues. This CDR3 is CASSVGLAGGTDTQYF. In DNA, the CDR3 is TGTGCCAGCAGCGTTGGACTAGCGGGCGGCACAGATACGCAGTATTTT.